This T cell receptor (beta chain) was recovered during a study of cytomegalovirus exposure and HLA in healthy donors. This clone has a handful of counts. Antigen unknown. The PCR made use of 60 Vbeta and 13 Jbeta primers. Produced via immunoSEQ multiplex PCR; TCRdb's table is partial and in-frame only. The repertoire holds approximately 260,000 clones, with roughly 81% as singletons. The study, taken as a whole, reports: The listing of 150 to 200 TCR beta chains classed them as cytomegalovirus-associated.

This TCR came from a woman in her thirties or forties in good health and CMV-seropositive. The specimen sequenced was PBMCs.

CDR3 DNA: TGCGCCAGCAGCCAAGATGGGACATCGAGCAATCAGCCCCAGCATTTT. Translation gives CASSQDGTSSNQPQHF. The rearrangement links TRBV4-3 to TRBJ1-5; the D gene is possibly TRBD1 (6 bases). The germline V gene has CDR1 LGHNA and CDR2 YSLEER. CDR3 length: 16 amino acids. V lost 0 bases and J 1 base, leaving 10 bases between the germline ends.